This T cell receptor (beta chain) derives from a study of CD8+ T cells in alopecia areata. Reverse transcription of extracted RNA yielded cDNA, which provided the sequencing template. Here immunoSEQ multiplex PCR was the method, and the copy in TCRdb shows in-frame clones only, minus some. The sample includes about 140,000 clones, 80% to 90% seen only once; the top ten take 20% to 25%. Germline V gene sequence: CDR1 SGDLS, CDR2 YYNGEE. With 0 bases removed from V and 2 bases from J, the gap between germline ends came to 9 bases. This CDR3 comprises 14 residues. General observations from the study: Especially in alopecia totalis/universalis, lesional scalp showed greater clonality than normal scalp did. Amid tofacitinib therapy, many expanded lesional clones stayed present in scalp and blood. Between patients, shared TCR sequences were less clear than in mice. This was possibly due in part to HLA diversity in the patient population.

Specified treatment: oral pan-JAK inhibitor, 5-10 mg twice daily. Individuals with alopecia areata gave both lesional scalp punch biopsies and peripheral blood for collection. This clone was counted between two and nine times. Its antigen is unidentified. The sequencing here drew on CD8+ T cells sorted from blood, taken at week 4, from a patient treated with tofacitinib. The clonotype originates from a human donor with alopecia areata. The chain joins TRBV9 to TRBJ2-7; possibly TRBD1 for D (5 bases). The CDR3 spells CASSVEGATYEQYF. The CDR3 DNA is TGTGCCAGCAGCGTAGAAGGGGCTACCTACGAGCAGTACTTC.